The T cell receptor beta chain under discussion was sequenced for a study of CD4 T cells in relation to SARS-CoV-2 and coronaviruses (dated by TCRdb to about 2021). Notes on the research overall: In the ViraFEST assay, PBMCs were grown with antigen for roughly ten days, and TCR beta CDR3s were then sequenced to identify antigen-specific clonal expansions. The negative reference condition was either a culture with an HIV-1 Nef peptide pool or a culture with no peptide. HLA restriction was mapped for shared crossreactive spike epitopes using patient-derived lymphoblastoid cell lines. The study assessed, at the TCR clonotype level, memory CD4+ T cell crossreactivity between SARS-CoV-2 and common cold coronavirus spike proteins. The Adaptive Biotechnologies TCR-sequencing kit was used for samples from a few pre-COVID donors and for the naive versus memory experiments, whereas the other data were Illumina-based. Expansion assays from other donors in the study were sequenced with a different, Illumina-based TCR-beta assay.

Library preparation employed the immunoSEQ multiplex PCR assay. The paper's processing steps were these. During preprocessing, nonproductive sequences were discarded, as were any CDR3s that did not begin with C, did not end with F or W, or were shorter than 7 amino acids. The MANAFEST web app was used to call antigen-specific clonotypes on the basis of expansion compared with the reference and with other culture wells. A clone was considered positive if significant expansion relative to the reference culture was observed in 2 of 3 replicate wells at an FDR below 0.05. For a clone to be considered positive, significant expansion relative to all other tandem wells and an odds ratio above 5 were also required. Pairwise Levenshtein distance, computed with the stringdist R package after three terminal residues were trimmed from each end, was used as the measure of CDR3 homology. TCRdb's version of the immuneACCESS table is confined to in-frame rearrangements and falls short of the full clone set. An unresolved V gene accounts for under half of the shortfall where checked; the remainder is of unknown origin. That table gives V, J and clone size, and the DNA gave D and trimming. A total of under 25,000 clones appear in this sample, about 80% of them only once. Around 25% of the sample rests with the top ten.

For this clone: Its antigen target is currently unknown. One base away there is no much larger clone; base qualities are not given.

What the study reported, not specific to this receptor: Compared with monoreactive clones, crossreactive clones had significantly weaker SARS-CoV-2-driven expansion, a result consistent with antigenic imprinting. In around three fifths of donors, memory CD4+ clonotypes turned up that crossrecognized SARS-CoV-2 and at least one common cold coronavirus spike. Pre-pandemic and post-infection samples were not both contributed by any donor, so tracing of the source of pre-existing responses was limited. Crossreactivity analysis centred on spike protein, so crossreactivity against other viral proteins was not assessed. The study was limited by small numbers of patients and tested TCRs.

V loses 2 bases of germline sequence and J loses 3 bases, and the interval between the two ends is 10 bases. For CDR1 and CDR2, the germline V gene lists SGHNT and YENEEA. Reading from cysteine to phenylalanine, the CDR3 counts 15 amino acids. Here the CDR3 DNA is all that survives: 45 bases in frame from base 1. CD4+ T cells from unexposed donors were collected before the COVID-19 pandemic (2011-2018). After around 10 days of culture, CD4+ T cells were isolated with the EasySep CD4+ T cell isolation kit. As far as cell numbers permitted, CD4+ T cells from unexposed donors were tested for reactivity against SARS-CoV-2 S and N as well as four spike pools from common cold coronaviruses. Each well received over 1.5 million PBMCs, cultured in IMDM supplemented with approximately 5% human AB serum and roughly 10 IU/ml IL-2. Half of the culture medium was replaced with fresh IL-2-containing medium on days 3 and 7. In general, triplicate replicate wells were used for every peptide culture condition. The leukapheresis product used for the unexposed donors was purchased from a commercial source. Ficoll-Paque PLUS gradient centrifugation was used to isolate PBMCs from either whole blood or leukapheresis product. PBMCs were either cryopreserved at -140 degrees C or used fresh in the expansion assay. The QIAamp Micro DNA Kit was used to extract genomic DNA from the CD4+ T cells.

The clonotype comes from a human donor in good health. The V gene is TRBV11-3 and the J gene is TRBJ2-2; the D gene remains uncertain. Material for sequencing was CD4+ T cells from PBMCs, cultured in vitro. The nucleotides are TGTGCCAGCAGCTTAAGCAGTACCTACACCGGGGAGCTGTTTTTT. It is translated as CASSLSSTYTGELFF.